What follows is one T cell receptor beta chain and its context. J gave up 1 base and V 6 bases, and 6 bases lay outside the gene matches. The CDR3 has 14 amino acids. Germline-derived CDR1 and CDR2 are MNHNS and SASEGT. The sample comes from a study of shared clonotypes between healthy human individuals. Data came from immunoSEQ multiplex PCR; TCRdb stores just in-frame clones and leaves some out. The sample holds about 1,900,000 clones; over 85% are singletons and the top ten take less than 1.5%. The naive CD8 population came from CD45RO-negative cells selected for CCR7, without terminally differentiated effector memory CD45RA+ cells. Healthy HIV-negative adults with no recent acute infections or vaccinations were recruited as donors. Everyone who donated was a Caucasian adult who lived in Nashville, Tennessee.

This chain links TRBV6-1 with TRBJ2-7; 7 bases are shared with TRBD1. This sequence was found in a man between 18 and 29 years old in good health. Specimen: naive CD8+ T cells sorted from blood. The CDR3 spells CASSPRGKSYEQYF. As DNA, the CDR3 is TGTGCCAGCAGCCCCAGGGGGAAGTCCTACGAGCAGTACTTC.